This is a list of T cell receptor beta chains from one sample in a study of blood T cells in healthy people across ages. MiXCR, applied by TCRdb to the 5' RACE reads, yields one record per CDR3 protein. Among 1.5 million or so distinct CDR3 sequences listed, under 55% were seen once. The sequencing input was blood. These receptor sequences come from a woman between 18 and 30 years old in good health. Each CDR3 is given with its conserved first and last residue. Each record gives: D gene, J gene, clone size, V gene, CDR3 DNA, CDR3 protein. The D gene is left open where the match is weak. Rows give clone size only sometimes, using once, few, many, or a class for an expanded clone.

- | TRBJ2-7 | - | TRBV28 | TGTGCCAGCAGTCCCCCCCGAGGGGTTCGCAACGAGCAGTACTTC | CASSPPRGVRNEQYF
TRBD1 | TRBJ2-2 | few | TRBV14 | TGTGCCAGCAGCTCACTGCGGACAGGCACCACCGGGGAGCTGTTTTTT | CASSSLRTGTTGELFF
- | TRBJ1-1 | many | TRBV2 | TGTGCCAGCAGGGCAGGGAGAAACACTGAAGCTTTCTTT | CASRAGRNTEAFF
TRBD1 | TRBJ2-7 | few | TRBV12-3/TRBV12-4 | TGTGCCAGCAGCCTGACAGGGTTGGGCGACGAGCAGTACTTC | CASSLTGLGDEQYF
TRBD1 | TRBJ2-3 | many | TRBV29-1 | TGCAGCGCCCGGGACAGGGTCACAGATACGCAGTATTTT | CSARDRVTDTQYF
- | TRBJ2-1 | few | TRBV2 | TGTGCCAGCAGTGAAGCGGGGGGACCATACAATGAGCAGTTCTTC | CASSEAGGPYNEQFF
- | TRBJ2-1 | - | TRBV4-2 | TGTGCCAGCAGCCAAGAGGCTGACCGCTCCTACAATGAGCAGTTCTTC | CASSQEADRSYNEQFF
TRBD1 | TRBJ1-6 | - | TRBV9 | TGTGCCAGCAGCGGAGGCAGGGGGCAGGTGAATTCACCCCTCCACTTT | CASSGGRGQVNSPLHF
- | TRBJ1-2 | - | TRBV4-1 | TGCGCCAGCAGCCAAGATACAGGGAATCTCTACTATGGCTACACCTTC | CASSQDTGNLYYGYTF
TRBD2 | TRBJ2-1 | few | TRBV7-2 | TGTGCCAGCAGCTTAGTTTACGGGGGGTACAATGAGCAGTTCTTC | CASSLVYGGYNEQFF
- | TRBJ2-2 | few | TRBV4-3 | TGCGCCAGCAGCCAAGGACTAGACACCGGGGAGCTGTTTTTT | CASSQGLDTGELFF
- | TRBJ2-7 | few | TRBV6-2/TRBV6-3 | TGTGCCAGCACTGATCCGGGACACTACTACGAGCAGTACTTC | CASTDPGHYYEQYF
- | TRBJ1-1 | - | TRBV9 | TGTGCCAGCAGCGTAGGGCGAGGGGGAACTGAAGCTTTCTTT | CASSVGRGGTEAFF
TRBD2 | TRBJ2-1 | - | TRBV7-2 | TGTGCCAGCAGCTCCGACGGTGAGGAGCGGGGGGTCCCCAATGAGCAGTTCTTC | CASSSDGEERGVPNEQFF
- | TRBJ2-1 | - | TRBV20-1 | TGCAGTGCTAGCTGCGCCCGGAGCTCCTACAATGAGCAGTTCTTC | CSASCARSSYNEQFF
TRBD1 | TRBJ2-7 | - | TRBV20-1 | TGCAGTGCTATAGGCAGGGGGCGTACCTACGAGCAGTACTTC | CSAIGRGRTYEQYF
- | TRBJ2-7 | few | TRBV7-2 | TGTGCCAGCAGCCGAGTACCCTCCTACGAGCAGTACTTC | CASSRVPSYEQYF
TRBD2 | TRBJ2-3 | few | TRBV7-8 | TGTGCCAGCAGCCAGACTAGCGGGGGTCTGGATACGCAGTATTTT | CASSQTSGGLDTQYF
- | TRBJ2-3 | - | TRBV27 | TGTGCCAGCAGTTTACGCGGGGGCGGACGCACGCAGTATTTT | CASSLRGGGRTQYF
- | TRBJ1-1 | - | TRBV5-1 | TGCGCCAGCCCAGGCTGGGGCAGGGAAGCTTTCTTT | CASPGWGREAFF
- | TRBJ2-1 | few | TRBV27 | TGTGCCAGCAGTTCTATCCCAGCGGAGGAGGGAGGCAATGAGCAGTTCTTC | CASSSIPAEEGGNEQFF
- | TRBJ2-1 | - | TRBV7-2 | TGTGCCAGCAGGGATTTCGGCCGTTTCTCCTACAATGAGCAGTTCTTC | CASRDFGRFSYNEQFF
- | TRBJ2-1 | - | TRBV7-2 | TGTGCCAGCAGCTTAGCAGGGATTAAGTTCTTC | CASSLAGIKFF
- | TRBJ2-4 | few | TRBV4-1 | TGCGCCAGCAGCCAAGGTACCCCGACGGGAGCCAAAAACATTCAGTACTTC | CASSQGTPTGAKNIQYF
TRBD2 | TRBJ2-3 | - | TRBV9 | TGTGCCAGCAGCGGTCAGCGGGAGTTGTTTGGAGATACGCAGTATTTT | CASSGQRELFGDTQYF
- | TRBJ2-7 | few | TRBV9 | TGTGCCAGCAGCGTAGGAAGGGGCAGAACCTACGAGCAGTACTTC | CASSVGRGRTYEQYF
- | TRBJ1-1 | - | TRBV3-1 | TGTGCCAGCAGCCAAGTCCGGAGGGGCGCTGAAGCTTTCTTT | CASSQVRRGAEAFF
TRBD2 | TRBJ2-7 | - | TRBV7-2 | TGTGCCAGCAGCTTAGGTCGCGCGTCGGGGGGGTACGAGCAGTACTTC | CASSLGRASGGYEQYF
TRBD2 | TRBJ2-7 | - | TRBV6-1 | TGTGCCAGCAGGATAGCGGGAGGTACCTACGAGCAGTACTTC | CASRIAGGTYEQYF
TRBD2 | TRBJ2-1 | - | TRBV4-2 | TGTGCCAGCAGCCAAGTAGGGGGACCTGGAACTAGCGGGGGGACCTACAATGAGCAGTTCTTC | CASSQVGGPGTSGGTYNEQFF
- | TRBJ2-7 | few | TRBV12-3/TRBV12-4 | TGTGCCAGCAGTTTTTCTCTCGCGGACGAGCAGTACTTC | CASSFSLADEQYF
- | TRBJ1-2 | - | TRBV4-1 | TGCGCCAGCAGCCAAGATATTGACAGTCCCTTAACTAACTATGGCTACACCTTC | CASSQDIDSPLTNYGYTF
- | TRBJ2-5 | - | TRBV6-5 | TGTGCCAGCAGTTTCACAGGGTCGGGGACCCAGTACTTC | CASSFTGSGTQYF